Detailed here is one TCR beta chain. Its target is unknown. Germline V CDR1 and CDR2: SEHNR, FQNEAQ (reference sequence). The CDR3 length is 15 residues. This sample stems from a study of CXCR3-negative and CXCR3-positive naive CD8 T cells. Study-level points and caveats: Compared with CXCR3-negative naive cells, CXCR3-positive naive cells showed more hydrophobic TRB CDR3s. Similarly elevated diversity marked both naive subsets, with memory CD8+ cells showing far lower diversity. Naive CXCR3-positive and CXCR3-negative cells shared similar TRBV-TRBJ usage, unlike memory cells.

UMI labels and 5' RACE were used to prepare the TRB cDNA libraries. Following a re-call of the 5' RACE reads, TCRdb has one entry per CDR3 protein and lacks DNA. This table lists 55,000 to 75,000 distinct CDR3 sequences. The chain is built from TRBV7-9 and TRBJ2-5; TCRdb's D gene call, TRBD1, goes unchecked for lack of DNA. This receptor was obtained from a human donor in good health. Some clones in this sample may be carry-over from other donors' samples. Sequencing was carried out using naive CXCR3+ CD8+ T cells from blood. This sample's subset: CD45RO-CCR7+CD27+CD95- naive CD8+ T cells expressing CXCR3 (TNR3+). This chain's CDR3 is CASSLTGNLAETQYF.